The subject of this entry is one TCR beta chain. Its antigen remains unidentified. This sample is part of a study of siplizumab effects on memory and regulatory T cells. The study, taken as a whole, reports: There were only a minor fraction of alloreactive clones that mapped to unstimulated subsets. Naive T cells appeared more varied than memory cells and looked like key alloresponse contributors.

This table comes from immunoSEQ multiplex PCR, and its TCRdb copy is limited to in-frame clones, with some not included. The profile shows about 120,000 clones, roughly 94% of them singletons. Germline V lookup: CDR1 SGHTA, CDR2 FQGNSA. The CDR3 loop spans 15 amino acids. Sequences were obtained from non-Treg CD4+ T cells sorted from blood. The gene calls are TRBV7-2 and TRBJ2-5; 8 bases line up with TRBD1. The DNA end favors TRBJ2-7, so the J call may be wrong. This receptor was identified in a human donor in good health. The CDR3 nucleotides are TGTGCCAGCACCCCTCAGGGGGCCCCTGCCTACGAGCAGTACTTC. Amino acids: CASTPQGAPAYEQYF.